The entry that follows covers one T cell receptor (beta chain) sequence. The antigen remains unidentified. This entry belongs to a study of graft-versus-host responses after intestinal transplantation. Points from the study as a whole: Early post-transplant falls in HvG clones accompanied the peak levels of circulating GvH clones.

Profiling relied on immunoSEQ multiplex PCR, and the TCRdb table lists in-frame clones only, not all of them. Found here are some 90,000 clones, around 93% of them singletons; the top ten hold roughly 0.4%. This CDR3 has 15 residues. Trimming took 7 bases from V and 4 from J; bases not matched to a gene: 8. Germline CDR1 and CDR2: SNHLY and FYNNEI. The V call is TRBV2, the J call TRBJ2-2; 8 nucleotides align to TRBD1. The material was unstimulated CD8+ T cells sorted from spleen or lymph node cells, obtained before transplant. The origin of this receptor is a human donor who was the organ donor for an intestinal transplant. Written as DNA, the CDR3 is TGTGCCAGCACCGTGACAGGGGTCGGCACCGGGGAGCTGTTTTTT. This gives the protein CASTVTGVGTGELFF.